The source of this T cell receptor beta chain is a study of blood T cell repertoires in COVID-19 (dated by TCRdb to 2018 to 2021). In terms of the full investigation: Collaborator samples came from the United States, Italy and Spain and covered acute and convalescent phases of COVID-19. Sample metadata almost always included a de-identified subject ID, COVID-19 status, age in years and sex. Samples came from the ongoing ImmuneRACE study (first 160 participants) plus 1,254 subjects from 6 global collaborators. Deeply sampled blood TCRbeta repertoires from subjects exposed to, actively infected with, or recovered from COVID-19 were included in the dataset. The repertoires were released in a freely available public database intended as a resource for research on the immune response to SARS-CoV-2. The prospective study material was composed of cDNA or gDNA derived from T cells, B-cell-depleted T cells, or PBMCs. Where available, HLA class I and class II types were obtained from metadata supplied by the sample provider rather than from assay-based typing.

This clone was picked up a small number of times. There is no known antigen for this receptor. No much larger clone is present one base from it, and per-base qualities are unavailable. Each collaborating institution followed its own protocols to collect whole blood in K2EDTA tubes. For TCRbeta analysis, collaborator samples were shipped as frozen whole blood, as isolated PBMCs, or as DNA extracted from either sample type. The V end loses 8 bases and the J end loses 6 bases, and a stretch of 13 bases separates them. Its CDR3 holds 13 amino acids, cysteine through phenylalanine. Only the CDR3 region is kept as DNA, spanning 39 bases read in frame from base 1. From the germline V gene, CDR1 is SNHLY and CDR2 is FYNNEI. Here is what the overall study found, with its caveats: The quantity of clinical and demographic metadata differed by source and by participant and was supplied without curation.

TCRbeta CDR3 regions were amplified from genomic DNA by means of the immunoSEQ Assay, a bias-controlled multiplex PCR. On the authors' methods: Nucleated cell counts per sample were estimated from amplification of reference gene primers within the assay. Sequence reads were collapsed and filtered to measure the absolute abundance of every unique TCRbeta CDR3 rearrangement. Productive Simpson clonality was computed per sample as the square root of Simpson's diversity index over productive rearrangements. TCRdb provides this immuneACCESS table in a form limited to in-frame rearrangements. Some clones are lacking; in checked studies, under half of them reflect an unresolved V gene, and why the rest are absent is not known. From that table come the V and J calls and clone size; the DNA was used to work out D and trimming. This sample lists 83,000 or so clones; about 88% were detected once. Together, the top ten hold 7% to 9% of the sample.

The chain joins TRBV2 to TRBJ2-2; 6 matching bases give a weak D call of TRBD2. This TCR came from a man aged 80 or over with active or convalescent COVID-19. The sequencing input was peripheral blood. The DNA sequence follows: TGTGCCAGCCATGGATGGGAGGCCGGGGAGCTGTTTTTT. Its amino acids are CASHGWEAGELFF. The entire variable domain, with the stretches around the CDR3 drawn from the reference TRBV2 and TRBJ2-2 proteins, is EPEVTQTPSHQVTQMGQEVILRCVPISNHLYFYWYRQILGQKVEFLVSFYNNEISEKSEIFDDQFSVERPDGSNFTLKIRSTKLEDSAMYFCASHGWEAGELFFGEGSRLTVL.